The rows below give T cell receptor beta chains drawn from one sample of a study of T-cell memory formation after mild COVID-19. A single record per CDR3 protein comes from TCRdb applying MiXCR to the 5' RACE reads. The table lists about 170,000 distinct CDR3 sequences, 10% to 15% of them singletons. The sample consisted of PBMCs or a T cell subset sorted from them (not recorded which). The receptors here all came from a man in his late teens or twenties who had mild COVID-19 (a few samples of this study predate the infection). Cell type and time point are not known. The CDR3 runs from the conserved cysteine through the conserved F or W. The order of the fields is J gene, clone size, V gene, D gene, CDR3 DNA, CDR3 protein. The D gene is left open where the match is weak. Size is omitted from some rows. Given values are once, few, many or a class for expanded clones.

J gene: TRBJ2-2
clone size: few
V gene: TRBV20-1
D gene: -
CDR3 DNA: TGCAGTGCTAGACTGAGCAGGGGATCCGGGGAGCTGTTTTTT
CDR3 protein: CSARLSRGSGELFF

J gene: TRBJ2-3
clone size: few
V gene: TRBV24-1
D gene: -
CDR3 DNA: TGTGCCACCAGTGACGGGGGGCCGGGAGATACGCAGTATTTT
CDR3 protein: CATSDGGPGDTQYF

J gene: TRBJ1-1
clone size: few
V gene: TRBV11-1
D gene: -
CDR3 DNA: TGTGCCAGCAGCCCTGGGGGACACCAAGACACTGAAGCTTTCTTT
CDR3 protein: CASSPGGHQDTEAFF

J gene: TRBJ2-2
clone size: few
V gene: TRBV7-8
D gene: TRBD1
CDR3 DNA: TGTGCCAGCAGCTACCGGGACAGGGGATCCTCTAACACCGGGGAGCTGTTTTTT
CDR3 protein: CASSYRDRGSSNTGELFF

J gene: TRBJ2-7
clone size: -
V gene: TRBV6-2/TRBV6-3
D gene: -
CDR3 DNA: TGTGCCAGCAGTTACTCGATGGGGGGCGAAAGCGAGCAGTACTTC
CDR3 protein: CASSYSMGGESEQYF

J gene: TRBJ2-3
clone size: -
V gene: TRBV12-3/TRBV12-4
D gene: -
CDR3 DNA: TGTGCCAGCAGTTTAGGAGGGGGAGAGACAGATACGCAGTATTTT
CDR3 protein: CASSLGGGETDTQYF

J gene: TRBJ1-6
clone size: -
V gene: TRBV7-9
D gene: -
CDR3 DNA: TGTGCCAGCAGCTTAGCGGGGGATGAGTCACCCCTCCACTTT
CDR3 protein: CASSLAGDESPLHF

J gene: TRBJ2-1
clone size: few
V gene: TRBV23-1
D gene: -
CDR3 DNA: TGCGCCAGCCTTGCTAACTTCAAGAACAATGAGCAGTTCTTC
CDR3 protein: CASLANFKNNEQFF

J gene: TRBJ2-5
clone size: many
V gene: TRBV5-1
D gene: -
CDR3 DNA: TGCGCCAGCAGCTTGGATCTCCCTCAAGAGACCCAGTACTTC
CDR3 protein: CASSLDLPQETQYF

J gene: TRBJ2-3
clone size: -
V gene: TRBV9
D gene: TRBD2
CDR3 DNA: TGTGCCAGCAGCGTAGCCGGGGGGAGCACAGATACGCAGTATTTT
CDR3 protein: CASSVAGGSTDTQYF

J gene: TRBJ1-5
clone size: -
V gene: TRBV7-2
D gene: -
CDR3 DNA: TGTGCCAGCAGCGAAGGTCAGATTTATAGCAATCAGCCCCAGCATTTT
CDR3 protein: CASSEGQIYSNQPQHF

J gene: TRBJ1-1
clone size: -
V gene: TRBV4-2
D gene: -
CDR3 DNA: TGTGCCAGCAGCCAAGATGGGGGAAGAAAGGAAGCTTTCTTT
CDR3 protein: CASSQDGGRKEAFF

J gene: TRBJ1-4
clone size: many
V gene: TRBV20-1
D gene: -
CDR3 DNA: TGCAGTGCTAGAGAGGCAGCTAATGAAAAACTGTTTTTT
CDR3 protein: CSAREAANEKLFF

J gene: TRBJ2-7
clone size: -
V gene: TRBV7-2
D gene: TRBD2
CDR3 DNA: TGTGCCAGCAGCCTTAGCGGGGGGTACTCCTACGAGCAGTACTTC
CDR3 protein: CASSLSGGYSYEQYF

J gene: TRBJ2-3
clone size: few
V gene: TRBV24-1
D gene: TRBD1
CDR3 DNA: TGTGCCACCGGGACAGTTGGCTCCACAGATACGCAGTATTTT
CDR3 protein: CATGTVGSTDTQYF

J gene: TRBJ2-3
clone size: many
V gene: TRBV5-1
D gene: TRBD2
CDR3 DNA: TGCGCCAGCAGCTTTAGCGGGGAGGCCACAGATACGCAGTATTTT
CDR3 protein: CASSFSGEATDTQYF

J gene: TRBJ2-2
clone size: -
V gene: TRBV5-1
D gene: -
CDR3 DNA: TGCGCCAGCGAGGCTCAGGGCGGCGGGGAGCTGTTTTTT
CDR3 protein: CASEAQGGGELFF

J gene: TRBJ2-1
clone size: many
V gene: TRBV5-1
D gene: TRBD2
CDR3 DNA: TGCGCCAGCAGCCCTAGACTAGCGGGGGCATTCCCCAATGAGCAGTTCTTC
CDR3 protein: CASSPRLAGAFPNEQFF

J gene: TRBJ2-4
clone size: few
V gene: TRBV7-9
D gene: -
CDR3 DNA: TGTGCCAGCAGCGTAGTACTCCCGTCCAAAAACATTCAGTACTTC
CDR3 protein: CASSVVLPSKNIQYF

J gene: TRBJ1-5
clone size: few
V gene: TRBV7-8
D gene: -
CDR3 DNA: TGTGCCAGCAGCTTAGGTAGTGGTGAGCCCCAGCATTTT
CDR3 protein: CASSLGSGEPQHF

J gene: TRBJ1-2
clone size: -
V gene: TRBV6-1
D gene: TRBD1
CDR3 DNA: TGTGCCAGCAGACACCCGGAACAGGGGAACTATGGCTACACCTTC
CDR3 protein: CASRHPEQGNYGYTF

J gene: TRBJ2-1
clone size: -
V gene: TRBV7-7
D gene: -
CDR3 DNA: TGTGCCAGCAGCTTAGTGGTTGGGGCCAAGGGAAATGAGCAGTTCTTC
CDR3 protein: CASSLVVGAKGNEQFF

J gene: TRBJ1-2
clone size: few
V gene: TRBV7-2
D gene: TRBD1
CDR3 DNA: TGTGCCAGCAGCCCCCCAGGGGGCCGAAAGGGCTACACCTTC
CDR3 protein: CASSPPGGRKGYTF

J gene: TRBJ2-5
clone size: -
V gene: TRBV29-1
D gene: -
CDR3 DNA: TGCAGCGTTGATTCCAAGGAAAAAGAGACCCAGTACTTC
CDR3 protein: CSVDSKEKETQYF

J gene: TRBJ2-5
clone size: few
V gene: TRBV7-2
D gene: TRBD1
CDR3 DNA: TGTGCCAGCAGCATGGACAGGGGGCGGGAGACCCAGTACTTC
CDR3 protein: CASSMDRGRETQYF

J gene: TRBJ2-3
clone size: many
V gene: TRBV20-1
D gene: TRBD1
CDR3 DNA: TGCAGTGCGGAACAGGGACAGGGGGCAGATACGCAGTATTTT
CDR3 protein: CSAEQGQGADTQYF

J gene: TRBJ1-2
clone size: -
V gene: TRBV25-1
D gene: TRBD1
CDR3 DNA: TGTGCCACCCGGGACAGGGGGCGGGGTGGCTACACCTTC
CDR3 protein: CATRDRGRGGYTF

J gene: TRBJ1-5
clone size: -
V gene: TRBV10-3
D gene: -
CDR3 DNA: TGTGCCACCGGACCCTCGGGAATTCATCAGCCCCAGCATTTT
CDR3 protein: CATGPSGIHQPQHF

J gene: TRBJ1-1
clone size: -
V gene: TRBV7-8
D gene: -
CDR3 DNA: TGTGCCAGCAGCTTAGATGCGGGTCCCACTGAAGCTTTCTTT
CDR3 protein: CASSLDAGPTEAFF

J gene: TRBJ1-2
clone size: few
V gene: TRBV4-1
D gene: -
CDR3 DNA: TGCGCCAGCAGCTTTTCCCCGGGGAGGAACCACTATGGCTACACCTTC
CDR3 protein: CASSFSPGRNHYGYTF

J gene: TRBJ2-2
clone size: few
V gene: TRBV5-1
D gene: -
CDR3 DNA: TGCGCCAGCAGCCCCTATGGAGGGGTTAACACCGGGGAGCTGTTTTTT
CDR3 protein: CASSPYGGVNTGELFF

J gene: TRBJ1-5
clone size: many
V gene: TRBV10-3
D gene: -
CDR3 DNA: TGTGCCATCAGTGAGTCTGGAATTTATCAGCCCCAGCATTTT
CDR3 protein: CAISESGIYQPQHF

J gene: TRBJ1-1
clone size: few
V gene: TRBV10-3
D gene: TRBD1
CDR3 DNA: TGTGCCATCAGAGGGACAGCAACTTGGGATGAAGCTTTCTTT
CDR3 protein: CAIRGTATWDEAFF

J gene: TRBJ2-4
clone size: -
V gene: TRBV6-2/TRBV6-3
D gene: -
CDR3 DNA: TGTGCCAGCAGTTACTCGGGGTCACTGTACTTC
CDR3 protein: CASSYSGSLYF

J gene: TRBJ2-5
clone size: few
V gene: TRBV5-1
D gene: -
CDR3 DNA: TGCGCCAGCAGCCAGGAACAAGAGACCCAGTACTTC
CDR3 protein: CASSQEQETQYF

J gene: TRBJ2-1
clone size: few
V gene: TRBV7-2
D gene: -
CDR3 DNA: TGTGCCAGCAGCTTAAACGCGGGGTCATACAATGAGCAGTTCTTC
CDR3 protein: CASSLNAGSYNEQFF

J gene: TRBJ2-3
clone size: -
V gene: TRBV5-1
D gene: TRBD1
CDR3 DNA: TGCGCCAGCAGCCATAACAGGGGTCCCTCGCAGACAGATACGCAGTATTTT
CDR3 protein: CASSHNRGPSQTDTQYF